Sequencing of this T cell receptor beta chain was carried out in a study of glioma-infiltrating T cells. The iRepertoire nested amplicon-rescue multiplex PCR amplified TCR alpha and beta CDR3s from RNA. TCRdb processed the multiplex PCR reads anew with MiXCR; each CDR3 protein has one entry. Of about 200,000 distinct CDR3 sequences in the sample, around 32% were seen once. This clonotype was found many times. Trimming removed 8 bases at V and 5 bases at J, with 15 bases between. This CDR3 comprises 14 residues. Germline loops: CDR1 ENHRY, CDR2 SYGVKD. The J gene is TRBJ1-4, the V gene TRBV10-3; D not resolved. This TCR was recovered from a human donor with low-grade glioma or glioblastoma, undergoing nonglioma brain surgery, or in good health (not recorded which). Sequenced sample: glioma tissue, nonneoplastic brain tissue, or PBMCs (not recorded which). The CDR3 here is CAIGAGGGNEKLFF. CDR3 DNA: TGTGCCATCGGTGCGGGTGGAGGAAATGAAAAACTGTTTTTT.